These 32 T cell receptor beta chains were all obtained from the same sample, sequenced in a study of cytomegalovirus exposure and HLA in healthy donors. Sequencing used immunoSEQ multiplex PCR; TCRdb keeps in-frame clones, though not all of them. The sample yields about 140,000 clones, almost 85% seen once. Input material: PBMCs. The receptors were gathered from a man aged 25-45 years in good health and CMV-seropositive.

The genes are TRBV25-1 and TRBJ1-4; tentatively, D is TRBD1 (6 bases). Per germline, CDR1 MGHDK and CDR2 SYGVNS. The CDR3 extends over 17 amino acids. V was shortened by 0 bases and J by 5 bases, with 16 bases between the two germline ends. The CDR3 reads CASSEYGTRGANEKLFF. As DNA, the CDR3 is TGTGCCAGCAGTGAATATGGGACCCGGGGGGCAAATGAAAAACTGTTTTTT.

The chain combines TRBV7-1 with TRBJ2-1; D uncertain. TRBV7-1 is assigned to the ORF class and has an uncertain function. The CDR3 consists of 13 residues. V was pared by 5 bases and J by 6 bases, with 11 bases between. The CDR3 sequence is CASSPTIGNEQFF. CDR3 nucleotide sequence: TGTGCCAGCAGCCCCACTATAGGCAATGAGCAGTTCTTC.

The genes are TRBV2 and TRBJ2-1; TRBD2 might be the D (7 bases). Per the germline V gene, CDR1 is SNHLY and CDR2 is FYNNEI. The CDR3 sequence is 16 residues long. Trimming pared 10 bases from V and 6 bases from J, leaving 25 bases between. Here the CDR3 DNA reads TGTGCCACCGGGGGCCTAGCGGACTCCTTGGGCAATGAGCAGTTCTTC. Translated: CATGGLADSLGNEQFF.

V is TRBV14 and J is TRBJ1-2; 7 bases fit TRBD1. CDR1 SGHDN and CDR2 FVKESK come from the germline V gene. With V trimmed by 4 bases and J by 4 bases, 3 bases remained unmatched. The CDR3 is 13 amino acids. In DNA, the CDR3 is TGTGCCAGCAGCCCGACAGGGCTCTATGGCTACACCTTC. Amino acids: CASSPTGLYGYTF.

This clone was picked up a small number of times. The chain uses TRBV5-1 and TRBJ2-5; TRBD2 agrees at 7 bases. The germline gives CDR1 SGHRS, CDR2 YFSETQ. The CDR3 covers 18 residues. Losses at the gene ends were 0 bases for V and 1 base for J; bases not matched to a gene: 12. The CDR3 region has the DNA TGCGCCAGCAGCTTGGCCTGGCTAGCGGAGTGGGGCCAAGAGACCCAGTACTTC. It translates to CASSLAWLAEWGQETQYF.

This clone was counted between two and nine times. The CDR3 reads CASSDSAGGPDTQYF. The CDR3 nucleotides read TGTGCCAGCAGTGACTCAGCGGGAGGGCCAGATACGCAGTATTTT. The chain is built from TRBV6-4 and TRBJ2-3, with 10 bases identical to TRBD2. The J segment lost 4 bases and the V segment lost 0 bases, leaving 1 base of the junction unmatched. Looked up from germline, CDR1 is MRHNA and CDR2 is SNTAGT. CDR3 size: 15 residues.

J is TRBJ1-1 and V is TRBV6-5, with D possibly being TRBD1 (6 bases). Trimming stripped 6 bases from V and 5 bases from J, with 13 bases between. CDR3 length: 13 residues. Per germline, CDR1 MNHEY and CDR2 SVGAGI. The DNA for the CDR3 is TGTGCCAGCAGGGCAAGCAGGGGAACTGAAGCTTTCTTT. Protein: CASRASRGTEAFF.

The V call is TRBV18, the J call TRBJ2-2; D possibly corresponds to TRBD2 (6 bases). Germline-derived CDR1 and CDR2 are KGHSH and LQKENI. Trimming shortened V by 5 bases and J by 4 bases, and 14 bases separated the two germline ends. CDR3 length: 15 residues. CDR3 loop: CASSETSYGTGELFF. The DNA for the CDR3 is TGTGCCAGCTCAGAGACTAGTTACGGCACCGGGGAGCTGTTTTTT.

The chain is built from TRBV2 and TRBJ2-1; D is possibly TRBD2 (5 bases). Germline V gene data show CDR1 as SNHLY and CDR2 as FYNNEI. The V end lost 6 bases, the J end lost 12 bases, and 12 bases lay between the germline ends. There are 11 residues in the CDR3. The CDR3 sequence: CASSATILQFF. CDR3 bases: TGTGCCAGCAGCGCGACTATTTTGCAGTTCTTC.

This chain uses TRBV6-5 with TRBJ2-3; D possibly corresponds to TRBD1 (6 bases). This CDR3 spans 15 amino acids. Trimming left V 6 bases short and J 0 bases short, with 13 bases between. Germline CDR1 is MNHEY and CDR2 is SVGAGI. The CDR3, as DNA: TGTGCCAGCAGGAGGGACAATCCTAGCACAGATACGCAGTATTTT. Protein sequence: CASRRDNPSTDTQYF.

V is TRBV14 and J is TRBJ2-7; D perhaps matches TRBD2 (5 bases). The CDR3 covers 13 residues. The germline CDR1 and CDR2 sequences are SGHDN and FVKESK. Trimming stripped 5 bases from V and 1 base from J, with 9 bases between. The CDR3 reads CASSFEGSYEQYF. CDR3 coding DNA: TGTGCCAGCAGCTTCGAGGGATCCTACGAGCAGTACTTC.

CDR3 region: CASSLWGRQNTEAFF. The DNA for the CDR3 is TGTGCCAGCAGTTTATGGGGCAGGCAGAACACTGAAGCTTTCTTT. V and J are TRBV28 and TRBJ1-1; no clear D gene. The V gene lost 0 bases and the J gene lost 1 base, with 9 bases spanning the gap. CDR1 is MDHEN and CDR2 is SYDVKM in the germline V gene. CDR3 length: 15 residues.

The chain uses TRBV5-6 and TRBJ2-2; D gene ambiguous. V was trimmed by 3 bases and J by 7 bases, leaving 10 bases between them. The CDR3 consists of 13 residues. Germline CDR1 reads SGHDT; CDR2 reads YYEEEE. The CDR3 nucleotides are TGTGCCAGCAGCTCCCTGTCAGGCGGGGAGCTGTTTTTT. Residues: CASSSLSGGELFF.

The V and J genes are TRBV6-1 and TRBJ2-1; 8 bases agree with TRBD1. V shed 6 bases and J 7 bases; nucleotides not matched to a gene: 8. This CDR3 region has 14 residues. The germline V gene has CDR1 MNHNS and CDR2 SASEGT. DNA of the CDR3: TGTGCCAGCAGAGGACAGGGAAGACTTAATGAGCAGTTCTTC. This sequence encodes CASRGQGRLNEQFF.

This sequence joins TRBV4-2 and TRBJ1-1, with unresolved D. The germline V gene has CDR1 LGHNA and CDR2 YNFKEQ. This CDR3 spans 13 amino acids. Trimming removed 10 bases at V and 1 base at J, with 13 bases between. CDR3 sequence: CATVGEGNTEAFF. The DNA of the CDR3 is TGTGCCACCGTTGGAGAGGGGAACACTGAAGCTTTCTTT.

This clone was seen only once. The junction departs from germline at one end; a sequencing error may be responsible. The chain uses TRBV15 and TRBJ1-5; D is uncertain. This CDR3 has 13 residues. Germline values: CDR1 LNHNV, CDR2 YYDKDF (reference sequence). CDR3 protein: CATSRDPTGRASF. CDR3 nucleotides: TGTGCCACCAGCAGAGATCCAACCGGGAGGGCATCTTTT.

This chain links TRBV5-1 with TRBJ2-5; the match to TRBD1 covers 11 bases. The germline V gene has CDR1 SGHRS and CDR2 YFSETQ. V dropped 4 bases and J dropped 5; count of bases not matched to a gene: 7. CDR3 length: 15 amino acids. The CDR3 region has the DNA TGCGCCAGCAGCGCGAGGACAGGGGGCCAGGAGACCCAGTACTTC. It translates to CASSARTGGQETQYF. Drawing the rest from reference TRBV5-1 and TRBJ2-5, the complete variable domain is KAGVTQTPRYLIKTRGQQVTLSCSPISGHRSVSWYQQTPGQGLQFLFEYFSETQRNKGNFPGRFSGRQFSNSRSEMNVSTLELGDSALYLCASSARTGGQETQYFGPGTRLLVL.

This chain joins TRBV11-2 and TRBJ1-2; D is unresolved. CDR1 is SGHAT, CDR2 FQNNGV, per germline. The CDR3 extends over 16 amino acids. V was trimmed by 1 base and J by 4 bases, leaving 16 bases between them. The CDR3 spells CASSLGAGPLAYGYTF. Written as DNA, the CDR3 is TGTGCCAGCAGCTTAGGGGCAGGCCCCCTGGCCTATGGCTACACCTTC.

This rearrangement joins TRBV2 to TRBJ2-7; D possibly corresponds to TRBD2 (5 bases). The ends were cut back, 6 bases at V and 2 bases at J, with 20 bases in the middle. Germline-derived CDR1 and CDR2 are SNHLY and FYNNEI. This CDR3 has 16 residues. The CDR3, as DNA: TGTGCCAGCAGCCCGAACGGAGGCAGATCAACCTACGAGCAGTACTTC. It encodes CASSPNGGRSTYEQYF.

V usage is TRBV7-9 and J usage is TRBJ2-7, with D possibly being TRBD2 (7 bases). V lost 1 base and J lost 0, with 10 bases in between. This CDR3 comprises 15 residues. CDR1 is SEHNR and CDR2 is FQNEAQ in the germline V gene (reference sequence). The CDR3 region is CASSLEGGGSYEQYF. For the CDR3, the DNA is TGTGCCAGCAGCTTAGAGGGAGGGGGCTCCTACGAGCAGTACTTC.

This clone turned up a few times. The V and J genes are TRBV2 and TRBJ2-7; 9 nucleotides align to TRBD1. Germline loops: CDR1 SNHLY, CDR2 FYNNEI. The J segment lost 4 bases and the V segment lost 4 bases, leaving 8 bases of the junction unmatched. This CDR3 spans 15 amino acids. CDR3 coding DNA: TGTGCCAGCAGTGTGGACAGGGGCCGGGTGTACGAGCAGTACTTC. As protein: CASSVDRGRVYEQYF.

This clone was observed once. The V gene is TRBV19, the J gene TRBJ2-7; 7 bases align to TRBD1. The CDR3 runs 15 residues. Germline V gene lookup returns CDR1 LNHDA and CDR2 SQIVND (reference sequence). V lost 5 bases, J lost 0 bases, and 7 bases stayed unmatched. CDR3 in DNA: TGTGCCAGTAGTGTTGGGGCAGGGGGCTCCTACGAGCAGTACTTC. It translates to CASSVGAGGSYEQYF.

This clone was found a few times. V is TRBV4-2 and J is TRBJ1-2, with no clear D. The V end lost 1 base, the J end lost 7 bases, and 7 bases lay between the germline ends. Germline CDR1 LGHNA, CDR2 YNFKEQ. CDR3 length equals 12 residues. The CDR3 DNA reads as TGTGCCAGCAGCCAAGGGCGGGCTGGCTACACCTTC. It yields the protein CASSQGRAGYTF.

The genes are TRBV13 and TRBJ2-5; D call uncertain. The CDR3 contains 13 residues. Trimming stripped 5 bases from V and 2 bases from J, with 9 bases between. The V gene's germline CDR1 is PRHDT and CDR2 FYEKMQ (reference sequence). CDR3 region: CASSRDLQETQYF. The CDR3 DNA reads TGTGCCAGCAGCCGAGATCTTCAAGAGACCCAGTACTTC.

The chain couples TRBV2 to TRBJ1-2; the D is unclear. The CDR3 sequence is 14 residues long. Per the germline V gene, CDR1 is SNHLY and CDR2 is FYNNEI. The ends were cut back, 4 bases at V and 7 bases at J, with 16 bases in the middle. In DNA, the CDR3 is TGTGCCAGCAGTGGTGTCGGGGTAATTGGTGGCTACACCTTC. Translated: CASSGVGVIGGYTF.

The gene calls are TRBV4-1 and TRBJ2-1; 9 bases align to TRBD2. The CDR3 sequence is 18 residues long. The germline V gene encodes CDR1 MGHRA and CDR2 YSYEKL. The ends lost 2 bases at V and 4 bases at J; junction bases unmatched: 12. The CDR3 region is CASSQKSPLAGSYNEQFF. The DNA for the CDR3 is TGCGCCAGCAGCCAAAAGAGCCCCCTAGCGGGGAGTTACAATGAGCAGTTCTTC.

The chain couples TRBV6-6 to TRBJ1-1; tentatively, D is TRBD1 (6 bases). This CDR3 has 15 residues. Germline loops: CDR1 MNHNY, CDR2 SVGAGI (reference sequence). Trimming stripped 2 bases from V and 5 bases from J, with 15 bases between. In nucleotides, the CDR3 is TGTGCCAGCAGTTACGGGGGCAGCTTGAGGACTGAAGCTTTCTTT. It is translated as CASSYGGSLRTEAFF.

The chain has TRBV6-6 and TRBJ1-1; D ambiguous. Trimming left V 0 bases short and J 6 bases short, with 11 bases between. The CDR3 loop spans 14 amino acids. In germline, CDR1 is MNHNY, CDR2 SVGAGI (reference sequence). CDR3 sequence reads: CASSYSTSRSEAFF. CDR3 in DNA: TGTGCCAGCAGTTACTCGACTTCGAGGTCTGAAGCTTTCTTT.

CDR3 coding DNA: TGCAGCGTCCGACCGGGACAGGGAAATGAAAAACTGTTTTTT. Residues: CSVRPGQGNEKLFF. The chain links TRBV29-1 to TRBJ1-4, with 9 bases fitting TRBD1. This CDR3 is built from 14 residues. J gave up 5 bases and V 6 bases, and 7 bases lay outside the gene matches. Germline V lookup: CDR1 SQVTM, CDR2 ANQGSEA.

The CDR3 region is CATLRGTNTGELFF. CDR3 nucleotide sequence: TGTGCCACCCTCCGGGGGACCAACACCGGGGAGCTGTTTTTT. The gene calls are TRBV6-1 and TRBJ2-2; a possible D gene is TRBD2 (6 bases). Germline CDR1 is MNHNS and CDR2 is SASEGT. The CDR3 length is 14 residues. V gave up 10 bases and J gave up 2 bases, with 14 bases separating them.

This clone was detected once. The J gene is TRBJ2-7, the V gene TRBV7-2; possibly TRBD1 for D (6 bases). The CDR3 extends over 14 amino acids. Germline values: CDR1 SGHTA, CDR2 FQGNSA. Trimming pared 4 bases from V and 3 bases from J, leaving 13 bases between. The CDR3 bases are TGTGCCAGCAGCTCCCACTTAGGGGGCTACGAGCAGTACTTC. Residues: CASSSHLGGYEQYF.

CDR3 in amino acids: CASSVGPLAGGGYEQYF. CDR3 nucleotide sequence: TGTGCCAGCAGCGTAGGTCCTCTCGCGGGAGGGGGATACGAGCAGTACTTC. The rearrangement uses TRBV9 and TRBJ2-7, with 9 positions matching TRBD2. Trimming took 0 bases from V and 4 from J; bases not matched to a gene: 11. This CDR3 region has 17 residues. Germline values: CDR1 SGDLS, CDR2 YYNGEE.